This TCR beta chain derives from a study of control samples from healthy donors and cancer patients. Only in-frame clones appear in the TCRdb table, and some are missing; sequencing was by immunoSEQ multiplex PCR. The table lists about 130,000 clones, roughly 84% of them singletons, with 3.2% in the top ten. Trimming left V 7 bases short and J 2 bases short, with 11 bases between. Germline CDR1 reads GTSNPN; CDR2 reads SVGIG (reference sequence). The CDR3 has 12 amino acids. V gene TRBV30 combines with J gene TRBJ2-5, with D uncertain. This clonotype was obtained from a man in his fifties in good health. The sequencing sample was made of blood. CDR3 nucleotides: TGTGCCTTTACAGTACTTCAAGAGACCCAGTACTTC. Encoded protein: CAFTVLQETQYF.